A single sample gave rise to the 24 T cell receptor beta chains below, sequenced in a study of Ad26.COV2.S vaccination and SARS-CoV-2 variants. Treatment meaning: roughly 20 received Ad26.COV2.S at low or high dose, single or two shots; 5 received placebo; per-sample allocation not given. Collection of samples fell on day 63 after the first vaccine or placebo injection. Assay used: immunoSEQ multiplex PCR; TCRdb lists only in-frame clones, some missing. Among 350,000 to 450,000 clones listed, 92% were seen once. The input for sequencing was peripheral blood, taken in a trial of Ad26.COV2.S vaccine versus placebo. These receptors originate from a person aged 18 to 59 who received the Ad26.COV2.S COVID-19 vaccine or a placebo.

The CDR3 reads CASSSRAPQEYGYTF. CDR3 DNA: TGTGCCAGCAGTTCCCGGGCCCCGCAGGAGTATGGCTACACCTTC. The chain couples TRBV28 to TRBJ1-2; D call uncertain. The germline V gene encodes CDR1 MDHEN and CDR2 SYDVKM. This CDR3 region has 15 residues. V was clipped by 4 bases and J by 5 bases, with 17 bases between them.

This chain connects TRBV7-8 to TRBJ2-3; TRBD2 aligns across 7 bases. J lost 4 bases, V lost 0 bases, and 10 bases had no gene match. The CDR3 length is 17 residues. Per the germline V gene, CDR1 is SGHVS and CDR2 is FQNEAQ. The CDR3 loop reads CASSLAGGLPPPDTQYF. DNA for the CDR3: TGTGCCAGCAGCTTAGCGGGAGGGCTCCCCCCCCCAGATACGCAGTATTTT.

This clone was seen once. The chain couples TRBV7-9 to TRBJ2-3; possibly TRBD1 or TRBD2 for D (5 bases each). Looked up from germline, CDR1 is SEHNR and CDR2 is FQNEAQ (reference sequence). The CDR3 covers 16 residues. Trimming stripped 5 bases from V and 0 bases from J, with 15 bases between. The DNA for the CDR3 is TGTGCCAGCAGCCCAGGCGGTGGGGGTAGCACAGATACGCAGTATTTT. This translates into CASSPGGGGSTDTQYF.

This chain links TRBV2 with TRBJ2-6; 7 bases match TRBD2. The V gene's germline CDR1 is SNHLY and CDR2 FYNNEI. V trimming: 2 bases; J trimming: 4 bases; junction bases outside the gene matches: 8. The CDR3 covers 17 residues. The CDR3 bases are TGTGCCAGCAGTGAAATGGGGACTACTTTAGGGGCCAACGTCCTGACTTTC. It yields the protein CASSEMGTTLGANVLTF.

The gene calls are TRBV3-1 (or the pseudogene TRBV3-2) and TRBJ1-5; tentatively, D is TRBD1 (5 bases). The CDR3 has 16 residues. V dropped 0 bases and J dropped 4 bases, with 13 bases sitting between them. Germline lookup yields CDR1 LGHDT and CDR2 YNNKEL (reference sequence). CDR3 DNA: TGTGCCAGCAGCCAAGATTACATCGACAGAAATCAGCCCCAGCATTTT. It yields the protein CASSQDYIDRNQPQHF.

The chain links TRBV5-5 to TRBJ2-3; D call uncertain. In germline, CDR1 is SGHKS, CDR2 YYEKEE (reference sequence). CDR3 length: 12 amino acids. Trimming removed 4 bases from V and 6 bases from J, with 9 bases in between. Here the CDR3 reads CASSAERDTQYF. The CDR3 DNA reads TGTGCCAGCAGCGCGGAAAGGGATACGCAGTATTTT. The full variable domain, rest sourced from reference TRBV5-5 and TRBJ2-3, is DAGVTQSPTHLIKTRGQQVTLRCSPISGHKSVSWYQQVLGQGPQFIFQYYEKEERGRGNFPDRFSARQFPNYSSELNVNALLLGDSALYLCASSAERDTQYFGPGTRLTVL.

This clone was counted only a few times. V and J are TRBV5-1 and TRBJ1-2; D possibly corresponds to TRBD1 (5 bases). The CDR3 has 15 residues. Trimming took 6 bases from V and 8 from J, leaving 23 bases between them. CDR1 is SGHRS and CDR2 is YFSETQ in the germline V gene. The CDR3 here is CASKNGRAPSGGYTF. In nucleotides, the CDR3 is TGCGCCAGCAAAAACGGCAGGGCTCCTTCCGGAGGCTACACCTTC.

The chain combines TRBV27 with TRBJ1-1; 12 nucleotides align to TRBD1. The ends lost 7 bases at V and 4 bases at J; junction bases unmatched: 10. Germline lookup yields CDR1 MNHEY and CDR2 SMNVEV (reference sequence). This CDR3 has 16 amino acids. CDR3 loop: CASTAARDRGLTEAFF. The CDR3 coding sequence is TGTGCCAGCACCGCAGCCCGGGACAGGGGGCTCACTGAAGCTTTCTTT.

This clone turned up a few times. DNA for the CDR3: TGCGCCAGCAGCCAAGGGACAGGGAACTACGAGCAGTACTTC. This encodes CASSQGTGNYEQYF. The chain uses TRBV4-3 and TRBJ2-7, with 8 bases lining up with TRBD1. Looked up from germline, CDR1 is LGHNA and CDR2 is YSLEER. The CDR3 is 14 amino acids. The J segment lost 3 bases and the V segment lost 1 base, leaving 2 bases of the junction unmatched.

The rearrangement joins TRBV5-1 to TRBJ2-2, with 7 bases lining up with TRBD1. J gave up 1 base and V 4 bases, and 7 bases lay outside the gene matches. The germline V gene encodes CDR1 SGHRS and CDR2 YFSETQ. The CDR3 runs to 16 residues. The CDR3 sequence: CASSRTTGQNTGELFF. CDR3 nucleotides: TGCGCCAGCAGCCGGACGACAGGGCAGAACACCGGGGAGCTGTTTTTT.

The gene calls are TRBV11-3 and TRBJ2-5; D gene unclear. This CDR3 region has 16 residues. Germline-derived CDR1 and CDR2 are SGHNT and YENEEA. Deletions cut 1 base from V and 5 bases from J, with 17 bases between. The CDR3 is CASSLGQNHLWETQYF. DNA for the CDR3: TGTGCCAGCAGCTTAGGCCAAAACCACCTTTGGGAGACCCAGTACTTC.

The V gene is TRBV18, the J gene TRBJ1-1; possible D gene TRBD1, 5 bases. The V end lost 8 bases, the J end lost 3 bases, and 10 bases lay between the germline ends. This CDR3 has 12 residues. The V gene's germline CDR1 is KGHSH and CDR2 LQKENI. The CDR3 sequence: CASQGGDTEAFF. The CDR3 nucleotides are TGTGCCAGCCAGGGTGGGGACACTGAAGCTTTCTTT.

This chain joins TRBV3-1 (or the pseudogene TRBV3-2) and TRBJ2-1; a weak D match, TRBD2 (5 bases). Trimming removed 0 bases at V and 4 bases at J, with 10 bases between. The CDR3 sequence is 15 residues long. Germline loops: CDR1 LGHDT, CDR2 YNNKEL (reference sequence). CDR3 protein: CASSQEAAIYNEQFF. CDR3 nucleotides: TGTGCCAGCAGCCAAGAAGCGGCCATTTACAATGAGCAGTTCTTC.

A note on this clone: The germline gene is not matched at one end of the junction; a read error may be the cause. CDR3 region: CASSESKGHGALSDAFF. In DNA form, the CDR3 reads TGCGCCAGCAGTGAGTCTAAAGGGCACGGTGCTCTTTCTGATGCTTTCTTT. The chain has TRBV10-1 and TRBJ1-1; no firm D call. In germline, CDR1 is WNHNN, CDR2 SYGVQD (reference sequence). CDR3 size: 17 residues.

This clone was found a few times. CDR3 sequence: CASSQQGQVVGSPLHF. CDR3 sequence (DNA): TGCGCCAGCAGCCAGCAGGGACAGGTCGTGGGTTCACCCCTCCACTTT. V is TRBV5-1 and J is TRBJ1-6; 8 bases match TRBD1. Trimming at V came to 4 bases and at J to 9 bases, leaving 12 bases not matched to a gene. Germline loops: CDR1 SGHRS, CDR2 YFSETQ. The CDR3 is 16 residues long.

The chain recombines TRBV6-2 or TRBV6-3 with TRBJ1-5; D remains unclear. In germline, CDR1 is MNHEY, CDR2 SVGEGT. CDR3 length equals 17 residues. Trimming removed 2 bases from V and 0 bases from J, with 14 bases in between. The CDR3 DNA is TGTGCCAGCAGTTACCCCTACGGGCTGGATAGCAATCAGCCCCAGCATTTT. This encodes CASSYPYGLDSNQPQHF.

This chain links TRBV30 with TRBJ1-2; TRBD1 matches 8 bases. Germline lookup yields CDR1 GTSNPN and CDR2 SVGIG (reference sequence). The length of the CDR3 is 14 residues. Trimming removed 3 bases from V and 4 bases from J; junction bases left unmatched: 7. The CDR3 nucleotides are TGTGCCTGGAGCGCGGGACAGGCAACCTATGGCTACACCTTC. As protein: CAWSAGQATYGYTF.

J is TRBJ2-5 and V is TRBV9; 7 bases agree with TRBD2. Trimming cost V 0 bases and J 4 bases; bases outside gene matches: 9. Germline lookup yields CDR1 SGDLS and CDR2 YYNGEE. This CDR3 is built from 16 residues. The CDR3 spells CASSVGAVGEGETQYF. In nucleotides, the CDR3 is TGTGCCAGCAGCGTAGGGGCGGTGGGGGAGGGAGAGACCCAGTACTTC. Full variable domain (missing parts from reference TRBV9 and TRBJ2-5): DSGVTQTPKHLITATGQRVTLRCSPRSGDLSVYWYQQSLDQGLQFLIQYYNGEERAKGNILERFSAQQFPDLHSELNLSSLELGDSALYFCASSVGAVGEGETQYFGPGTRLLVL.

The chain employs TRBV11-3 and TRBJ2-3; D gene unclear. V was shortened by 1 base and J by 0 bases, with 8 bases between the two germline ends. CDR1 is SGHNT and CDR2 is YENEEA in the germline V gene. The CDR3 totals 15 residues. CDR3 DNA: TGTGCCAGCAGCTTAGGGGTAGGGAGCACAGATACGCAGTATTTT. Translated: CASSLGVGSTDTQYF. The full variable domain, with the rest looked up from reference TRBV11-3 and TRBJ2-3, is EAGVVQSPRYKIIEKKQPVAFWCNPISGHNTLYWYLQNLGQGPELLIRYENEEAVDDSQLPKDRFSAERLKGVDSTLKIQPAELGDSAVYLCASSLGVGSTDTQYFGPGTRLTVL.

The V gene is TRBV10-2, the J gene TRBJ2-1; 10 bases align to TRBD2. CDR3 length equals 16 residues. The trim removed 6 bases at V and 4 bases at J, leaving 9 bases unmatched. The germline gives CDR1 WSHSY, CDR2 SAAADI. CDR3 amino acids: CASRGVGTSAYNEQFF. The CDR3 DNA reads TGCGCCAGCAGGGGGGTGGGGACTAGCGCTTACAATGAGCAGTTCTTC.

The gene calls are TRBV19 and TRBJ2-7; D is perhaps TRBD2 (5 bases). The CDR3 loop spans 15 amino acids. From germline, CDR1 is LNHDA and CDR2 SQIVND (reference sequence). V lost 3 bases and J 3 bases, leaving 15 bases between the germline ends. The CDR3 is CASSMVRAGRYEQYF. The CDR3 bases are TGTGCCAGTAGTATGGTGAGGGCTGGACGCTACGAGCAGTACTTC. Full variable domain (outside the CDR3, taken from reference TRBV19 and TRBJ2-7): DGGITQSPKYLFRKEGQNVTLSCEQNLNHDAMYWYRQDPGQGLRLIYYSQIVNDFQKGDIAEGYSVSREKKESFPLTVTSAQKNPTAFYLCASSMVRAGRYEQYFGPGTRLTVT.

CDR3 in DNA: TGTGCCAGCAGCTTGGGAGGGGTTAGCAATCAGCCCCAGCATTTT. As protein: CASSLGGVSNQPQHF. The chain uses TRBV5-6 and TRBJ1-5, with D perhaps TRBD1 (5 bases). The V and J ends lost 0 bases and 0 bases respectively, with 7 bases between them. Germline values: CDR1 SGHDT, CDR2 YYEEEE. The length of the CDR3 is 15 residues. Based on the CDR3 plus reference TRBV5-6 and TRBJ1-5, the full variable domain is DAGVTQSPTHLIKTRGQQVTLRCSPKSGHDTVSWYQQALGQGPQFIFQYYEEEERQRGNFPDRFSGHQFPNYSSELNVNALLLGDSALYLCASSLGGVSNQPQHFGDGTRLSIL.

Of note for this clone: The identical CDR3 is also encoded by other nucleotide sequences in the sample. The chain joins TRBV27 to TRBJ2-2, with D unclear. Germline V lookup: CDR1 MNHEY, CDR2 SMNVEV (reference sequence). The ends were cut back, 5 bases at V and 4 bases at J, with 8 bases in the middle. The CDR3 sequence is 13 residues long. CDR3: CASSPLGTGELFF. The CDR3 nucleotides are TGTGCCAGCAGTCCTCTAGGCACCGGGGAGCTGTTTTTT.

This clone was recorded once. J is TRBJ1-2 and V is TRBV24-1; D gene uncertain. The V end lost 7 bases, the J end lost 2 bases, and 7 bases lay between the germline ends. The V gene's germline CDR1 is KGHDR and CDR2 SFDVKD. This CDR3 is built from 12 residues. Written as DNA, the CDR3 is TGTGCCACCAGGGACGGAAACTATGGCTACACCTTC. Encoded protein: CATRDGNYGYTF.